One sample yielded the 24 T cell receptor beta chains listed below, sequenced in a study of T-cell memory formation after mild COVID-19. TCRdb fed the 5' RACE reads into MiXCR, producing one record per CDR3 protein. The data hold around 450,000 distinct CDR3 sequences, with 20% to 25% observed a single time. Sequencing used PBMCs or a T cell subset sorted from them (not recorded which). These TCRs come from an adult woman who had mild COVID-19 (a few samples of this study predate the infection). Cell type and time point are not known.

The rearrangement uses TRBV20-1 and TRBJ1-5, with unresolved D. Germline V gene sequence: CDR1 DFQATT, CDR2 SNEGSKA (reference sequence). The ends were cut back, 3 bases at V and 4 bases at J, with 22 bases in the middle. There are 17 residues in the CDR3. CDR3 bases: TGCAGTGCTAGTACCTCTGATTTGCAGTATGAAAATCAGCCCCAGCATTTT. It specifies CSASTSDLQYENQPQHF.

This chain links TRBV6-5 with TRBJ1-5; no clear D gene. CDR1 and CDR2 from the germline V gene are MNHEY and SVGAGI. Trimming removed 2 bases from V and 7 bases from J, with 6 bases in between. CDR3 length: 12 residues. In DNA form, the CDR3 reads TGTGCCAGCAGTTACGCTGGGCAGCCCCAGCATTTT. Protein: CASSYAGQPQHF.

This clonotype was counted a few times. The rearrangement uses TRBV6-6 and TRBJ2-3; D uncertain. V gave up 2 bases and J gave up 3 bases, with 9 bases separating them. The CDR3 covers 14 residues. CDR1 and CDR2 from the germline V gene are MNHNY and SVGAGI (reference sequence). The CDR3 sequence: CASSYLGATDTQYF. CDR3 nucleotides: TGTGCCAGCAGTTACCTGGGCGCGACAGATACGCAGTATTTT.

This chain joins TRBV5-1 and TRBJ1-1; TRBD1 might be the D (5 bases). The CDR3 runs to 16 residues. Deletions cut 4 bases from V and 6 bases from J, with 22 bases between. CDR1 and CDR2 (germline): SGHRS, YFSETQ. CDR3 protein: CASSGGDMVPTAEAFF. CDR3 nucleotides: TGCGCCAGCAGCGGAGGGGATATGGTCCCGACCGCTGAAGCTTTCTTT. The variable domain in full, completed from reference TRBV5-1 and TRBJ1-1, reads KAGVTQTPRYLIKTRGQQVTLSCSPISGHRSVSWYQQTPGQGLQFLFEYFSETQRNKGNFPGRFSGRQFSNSRSEMNVSTLELGDSALYLCASSGGDMVPTAEAFFGQGTRLTVV.

A few counts support this clonotype. This chain links TRBV7-2 with TRBJ1-3; D gene ambiguous. The CDR3 runs 13 residues. Trimming removed 2 bases from V and 11 bases from J, with 13 bases in between. Germline V gives CDR1 SGHTA, CDR2 FQGNSA. CDR3 region: CASSLTMMAPIYF. The DNA of the CDR3 is TGTGCCAGCAGCTTAACCATGATGGCCCCCATATATTTT.

This clonotype appeared a few times. The genes are TRBV12-3 or TRBV12-4 and TRBJ1-2; possibly TRBD1 for D (5 bases). This CDR3 spans 15 amino acids. V lost 6 bases to trimming and J lost 3 bases, with 17 bases between them. DNA of the CDR3: TGTGCCAGCAGCGAACTTCTGAGGGGCGACTATGGCTACACCTTC. Translated, it gives CASSELLRGDYGYTF.

This clonotype was seen a few times. CDR3 sequence reads: CASSSWMPNRITTPPPDTQYF. DNA for the CDR3: TGTGCCAGCAGTTCCTGGATGCCTAACAGGATTACCACTCCCCCGCCAGATACGCAGTATTTT. The rearrangement links TRBV28 to TRBJ2-3, with D possibly being TRBD1 (5 bases). Germline-derived CDR1 and CDR2 are MDHEN and SYDVKM. This CDR3 comprises 21 residues. V was pared by 4 bases and J by 4 bases, with 33 bases between.

The chain uses TRBV7-2 and TRBJ1-6; possible D gene TRBD1, 5 bases. The CDR3 covers 15 residues. Deletions cut 0 bases from V and 10 bases from J, with 13 bases between. CDR1 and CDR2 (germline): SGHTA, FQGNSA. The CDR3 coding sequence is TGTGCCAGCAGCTTAGCGGGACCCGGCGTCTCACCCCTCCACTTT. This encodes CASSLAGPGVSPLHF.

This rearrangement joins TRBV29-1 to TRBJ2-3; weak D call: TRBD2 (5 bases). The ends were cut back, 6 bases at V and 4 bases at J, with 14 bases in the middle. The CDR3 is 13 amino acids. The germline gives CDR1 SQVTM, CDR2 ANQGSEA. The chain's CDR3 is CSVPGGSADTQYF. The CDR3 DNA follows: TGCAGCGTGCCGGGCGGTAGCGCAGATACGCAGTATTTT.

The rearrangement joins TRBV4-1 to TRBJ1-4; no firm D call. The CDR3 is 15 residues long. Germline CDR1 MGHRA, CDR2 YSYEKL. Trimming removed 1 base from V and 8 bases from J, with 14 bases in between. The CDR3, as DNA: TGCGCCAGCAGCCAAGTCGTTCGGGCCGAAGAAAAACTGTTTTTT. This sequence encodes CASSQVVRAEEKLFF.

In this sample, this clonotype turned up a few times. The rearrangement links TRBV5-1 to TRBJ2-5; possibly TRBD2 for D (6 bases). This CDR3 is built from 16 residues. CDR1 and CDR2 (germline): SGHRS, YFSETQ. The ends were cut back, 1 base at V and 5 bases at J, with 18 bases in the middle. CDR3 nucleotides: TGCGCCAGCAGCTTGACTAGCCTCAGAGAGGGGGAGACCCAGTACTTC. Translated, it gives CASSLTSLREGETQYF.

The chain recombines TRBV9 with TRBJ1-4; D is ambiguous. The CDR3 has 15 residues. With 0 bases removed from V and 5 bases from J, the gap between germline ends came to 11 bases. Germline V gene sequence: CDR1 SGDLS, CDR2 YYNGEE. CDR3 loop: CASSVDTGQNEKLFF. CDR3 in DNA: TGTGCCAGCAGCGTAGATACGGGCCAAAATGAAAAACTGTTTTTT. Supplemented by reference TRBV9 and TRBJ1-4, the full variable domain reads DSGVTQTPKHLITATGQRVTLRCSPRSGDLSVYWYQQSLDQGLQFLIQYYNGEERAKGNILERFSAQQFPDLHSELNLSSLELGDSALYFCASSVDTGQNEKLFFGSGTQLSVL.

This clonotype has a handful of counts. V gene TRBV12-3 or TRBV12-4 combines with J gene TRBJ2-4, with 9 bases fitting TRBD2. CDR3 length equals 12 residues. With V trimmed by 3 bases and J by 13 bases, 4 bases remained unmatched. CDR3 region: CASSLLAGTQYF. The CDR3 region has the DNA TGTGCCAGCAGTTTGCTAGCGGGGACACAGTACTTC.

The chain recombines TRBV29-1 with TRBJ1-2, with D hard to call. The CDR3 consists of 12 residues. V lost 4 bases and J 5 bases, leaving 11 bases between the germline ends. The V gene's germline CDR1 is SQVTM and CDR2 ANQGSEA. The DNA for the CDR3 is TGCAGCGTTGGAGACAAGGTATATGGCTACACCTTC. This sequence encodes CSVGDKVYGYTF. Full variable domain (missing parts from reference TRBV29-1 and TRBJ1-2): SAVISQKPSRDICQRGTSLTIQCQVDSQVTMMFWYRQQPGQSLTLIATANQGSEATYESGFVIDKFPISRPNLTFSTLTVSNMSPEDSSIYLCSVGDKVYGYTFGSGTRLTVV.

The chain employs TRBV7-6 and TRBJ2-1, with 9 bases lining up with TRBD2. Germline trimming cut 1 base from V and 2 bases from J; bases unmatched to any gene: 9. There are 18 residues in the CDR3. The germline V gene encodes CDR1 SGHVS and CDR2 FNYEAQ. DNA of the CDR3: TGTGCCAGCAGCTTAGAGGGCGGGAGGGCCCTACCCTACAATGAGCAGTTCTTC. This encodes CASSLEGGRALPYNEQFF.

The chain carries TRBV4-2 and TRBJ2-1; D may be TRBD2 (5 bases). The CDR3 consists of 15 residues. Germline V CDR1 and CDR2: LGHNA, YNFKEQ. The germline V and J ends were trimmed by 1 base and 5 bases, with 12 bases remaining between them. DNA of the CDR3: TGTGCCAGCAGCCAAGTGCCAGCGGCTAACAATGAGCAGTTCTTC. Encoded protein: CASSQVPAANNEQFF.

This clonotype was seen repeatedly, ten times or more. The V call is TRBV5-8, the J call TRBJ1-5, with D hard to call. Germline CDR1 is SGHTS and CDR2 is YDEGEE. The CDR3 runs to 16 residues. Trimming left V 4 bases short and J 3 bases short, with 17 bases between. CDR3: CASSQYIDSSNQPQHF. The CDR3 bases are TGTGCCAGCAGCCAGTATATTGATAGCTCCAATCAGCCCCAGCATTTT.

This chain connects TRBV7-9 to TRBJ2-7, with D tentatively TRBD1 (6 bases). This CDR3 region has 13 residues. Trimming removed 2 bases at V and 7 bases at J, with 12 bases between. The V gene's germline CDR1 is SEHNR and CDR2 FQNEAQ (reference sequence). CDR3 loop: CASSLQGLREQYF. The CDR3 DNA follows: TGTGCCAGCAGCTTACAGGGGCTGAGGGAGCAGTACTTC.

This clonotype was observed a handful of times. CDR3 residues: CASKTSGGSNEQFF. The CDR3 coding sequence is TGTGCCAGTAAGACTAGCGGGGGGTCCAATGAGCAGTTCTTC. The chain carries TRBV19 and TRBJ2-1; 13 nucleotides align to TRBD2. The CDR3 spans 14 residues. CDR1 LNHDA and CDR2 SQIVND come from the germline V gene (reference sequence). V shed 7 bases and J 6 bases; nucleotides not matched to a gene: 3. The complete variable domain, with remaining parts taken from reference TRBV19 and TRBJ2-1, reads DGGITQSPKYLFRKEGQNVTLSCEQNLNHDAMYWYRQDPGQGLRLIYYSQIVNDFQKGDIAEGYSVSREKKESFPLTVTSAQKNPTAFYLCASKTSGGSNEQFFGPGTRLTVL.

This clonotype came up a few times. The V call is TRBV11-3, the J call TRBJ1-1; D may be TRBD1 (6 bases). Germline CDR1 SGHNT, CDR2 YENEEA. V dropped 8 bases and J dropped 4 bases, with 14 bases sitting between them. CDR3 length: 13 residues. The DNA for the CDR3 is TGTGCCAGCGTGAGGGGGGGAAGCACTGAAGCTTTCTTT. Its protein is CASVRGGSTEAFF.

This chain joins TRBV3-1 and TRBJ1-2; D might be TRBD1 (5 bases). CDR1 is LGHDT and CDR2 is YNNKEL in the germline V gene (reference sequence). The CDR3 sequence is 14 residues long. Deletions cut 4 bases from V and 7 bases from J, with 16 bases between. The CDR3: CASSPGAVRGGYTF. In nucleotides, the CDR3 is TGTGCCAGCAGCCCCGGGGCCGTAAGGGGTGGCTACACCTTC.

The rearrangement uses TRBV4-2 and TRBJ1-4, with no clear D. Between the trimmed V and J ends, which lost 4 bases and 5 bases, there was a span of 8 bases. The CDR3 contains 13 residues. Germline V CDR1 and CDR2: LGHNA, YNFKEQ. CDR3 in amino acids: CASSRSSNEKLFF. For the CDR3, the DNA is TGTGCCAGCAGCCGGAGTTCCAATGAAAAACTGTTTTTT.

The sample holds a few counts of this clonotype. J is TRBJ2-5 and V is TRBV12-3 or TRBV12-4; TRBD1 matches 7 bases. This CDR3 spans 15 amino acids. J was trimmed by 7 bases and V by 8 bases; bases with no gene match: 16. The CDR3 loop is CASGELTGPRSTQYF. The CDR3 DNA reads as TGTGCCAGCGGAGAATTGACAGGGCCTAGGTCGACCCAGTACTTC.

The chain recombines TRBV25-1 with TRBJ2-3, with 10 bases aligning to TRBD2. Per germline, CDR1 MGHDK and CDR2 SYGVNS. V lost 5 bases to trimming and J lost 3 bases; unmatched junction nucleotides: 8. The CDR3 consists of 16 residues. CDR3 residues: CASSTLAGVTTDTQYF. In nucleotides, the CDR3 is TGTGCCAGCAGTACCCTAGCGGGGGTTACAACAGATACGCAGTATTTT.